One T cell receptor (beta chain) is described in this entry. This sample is part of a study of OX40 agonist ivuxolimab in advanced cancers. Here immunoSEQ multiplex PCR was the method, and the copy in TCRdb shows in-frame clones only, minus some. The sample shows tens of thousands of clones, around 85% of them seen only once. The clonotype originates from an adult with an advanced solid tumor such as melanoma, head and neck, liver or kidney cancer. Specimen: CD4+ or CD8+ T cells sorted from blood, collected in a trial of the OX40 agonist ivuxolimab.

The CDR3 DNA is TGTGCCAGCAGCCCTCGACTAGCGGGTTACAATGAGCAGTTCTTC. It translates to CASSPRLAGYNEQFF. V gene TRBV7-2 combines with J gene TRBJ2-1; the match to TRBD2 covers 10 bases. From germline, CDR1 is SGHTA and CDR2 FQGNSA. Trimming took 5 bases from V and 4 from J; bases not matched to a gene: 5. The CDR3 is 15 residues long. The full variable domain, in which reference TRBV7-2 and TRBJ2-1 provide the parts outside the CDR3, is GAGVSQSPSNKVTEKGKDVELRCDPISGHTALYWYRQSLGQGLEFLIYFQGNSAPDKSGLPSDRFSAERTGGSVSTLTIQRTQQEDSAVYLCASSPRLAGYNEQFFGPGTRLTVL.